The present TCR beta chain was sequenced within a study of identical twins. In the case of this clonotype: The target antigen is unknown.

Template switching supplied a universal primer site; unique molecular identifiers were carried on the cDNA. From the 5' RACE reads, TCRdb called clonotypes with MiXCR, one entry per CDR3 protein. This table has hundreds of thousands of distinct CDR3 sequences, 24% appearing once. Study-level findings and limits: For monozygotic twins, models underestimated out-of-frame TCR alpha sharing.

The germline V and J ends were trimmed by 3 bases and 3 bases, with 24 bases remaining between them. The germline gives CDR1 DFQATT, CDR2 SNEGSKA (reference sequence). The CDR3 sequence is 17 residues long. These same data were also listed under a study on T cells expressing NK-cell markers.

This chain joins TRBV20-1 and TRBJ2-7; D is possibly TRBD1 (7 bases). Specimen: CD4+ T cells sorted from blood. This receptor was taken from a woman aged 18-29 years in good health. The CDR3 sequence: CSAREGAGALPDYEQYF. In DNA, the CDR3 is TGCAGTGCTAGGGAGGGGGCAGGGGCCCTTCCGGACTACGAGCAGTACTTC.